A single sample gave rise to the 4 T cell receptor beta chains below, sequenced in a study of blood T cells in healthy people across ages. It was with a sample-barcoded 5' primer and a J-beta primer mix that a second PCR of about 6 to 12 cycles was run. TCRdb called the 5' RACE reads again in MiXCR, with one record for every CDR3 protein. The profile shows 600,000 to 850,000 distinct CDR3 sequences, around 40% of them singletons. Sequenced input: blood. Every receptor here comes from a woman aged 60-70 years in good health.

This clonotype was observed a few times. The chain is built from TRBV9 and TRBJ1-5; TRBD1 agrees at 7 bases. J gave up 8 bases and V 2 bases, and 10 bases lay outside the gene matches. Germline assignment: CDR1 SGDLS and CDR2 YYNGEE. This CDR3 comprises 15 residues. Here the CDR3 DNA reads TGTGCCAGCAGCGTTACCGGGACAGTGCTAGAGCCCCAGCATTTT. Its protein product is CASSVTGTVLEPQHF.

The chain links TRBV20-1 to TRBJ2-4; 11 bases align to TRBD2. The V gene end was trimmed by 2 bases and the J gene end by 0 bases; junction bases not matched to a gene: 3. This CDR3 has 16 amino acids. CDR1 is DFQATT, CDR2 SNEGSKA, per germline (reference sequence). CDR3 protein: CSARTSGGKAKNIQYF. The CDR3 DNA reads TGCAGTGCTAGAACTAGCGGGGGAAAAGCCAAAAACATTCAGTACTTC.

This clonotype was observed a few times. V and J are TRBV29-1 and TRBJ2-5; D is tentatively TRBD1 or TRBD2 (5 bases each). The CDR3 runs 14 residues. The V end lost 4 bases, the J end lost 0 bases, and 12 bases lay between the germline ends. CDR1 and CDR2 (germline): SQVTM, ANQGSEA. CDR3 coding DNA: TGCAGCGTTGTGGGTCGGGGCGACCAAGAGACCCAGTACTTC. This translates into CSVVGRGDQETQYF.

This rearrangement joins TRBV2 to TRBJ2-5; the match to TRBD2 covers 7 bases. The J segment lost 11 bases and the V segment lost 6 bases, leaving 15 bases of the junction unmatched. The CDR3 length is 14 residues. CDR1 is SNHLY and CDR2 is FYNNEI in the germline V gene. CDR3: CASRDLTSANEQYF. The CDR3 coding sequence is TGTGCCAGCAGGGATCTCACTAGCGCCAATGAGCAGTACTTC. Full variable domain (remainder filled in from reference TRBV2 and TRBJ2-5): EPEVTQTPSHQVTQMGQEVILRCVPISNHLYFYWYRQILGQKVEFLVSFYNNEISEKSEIFDDQFSVERPDGSNFTLKIRSTKLEDSAMYFCASRDLTSANEQYFGPGTRLLVL.